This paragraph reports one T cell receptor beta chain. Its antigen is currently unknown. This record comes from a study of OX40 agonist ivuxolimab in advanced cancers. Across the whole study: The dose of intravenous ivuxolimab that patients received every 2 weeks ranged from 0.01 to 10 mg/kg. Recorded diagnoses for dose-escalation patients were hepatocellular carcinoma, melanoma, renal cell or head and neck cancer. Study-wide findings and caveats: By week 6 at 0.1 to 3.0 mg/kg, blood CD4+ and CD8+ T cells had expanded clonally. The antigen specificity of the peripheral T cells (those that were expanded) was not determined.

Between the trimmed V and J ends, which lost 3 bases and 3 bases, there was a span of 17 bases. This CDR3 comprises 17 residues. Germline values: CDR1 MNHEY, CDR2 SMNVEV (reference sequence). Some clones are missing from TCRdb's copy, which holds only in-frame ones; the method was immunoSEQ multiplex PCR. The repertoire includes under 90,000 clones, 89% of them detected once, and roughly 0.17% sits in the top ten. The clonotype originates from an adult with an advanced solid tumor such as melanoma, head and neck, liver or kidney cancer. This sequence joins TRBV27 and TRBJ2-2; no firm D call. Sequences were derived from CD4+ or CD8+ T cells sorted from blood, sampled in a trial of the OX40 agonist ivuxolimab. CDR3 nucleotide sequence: TGTGCCAGCAGTTTCCCCACTTCTGGCCCGTACACCGGGGAGCTGTTTTTT. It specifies CASSFPTSGPYTGELFF.